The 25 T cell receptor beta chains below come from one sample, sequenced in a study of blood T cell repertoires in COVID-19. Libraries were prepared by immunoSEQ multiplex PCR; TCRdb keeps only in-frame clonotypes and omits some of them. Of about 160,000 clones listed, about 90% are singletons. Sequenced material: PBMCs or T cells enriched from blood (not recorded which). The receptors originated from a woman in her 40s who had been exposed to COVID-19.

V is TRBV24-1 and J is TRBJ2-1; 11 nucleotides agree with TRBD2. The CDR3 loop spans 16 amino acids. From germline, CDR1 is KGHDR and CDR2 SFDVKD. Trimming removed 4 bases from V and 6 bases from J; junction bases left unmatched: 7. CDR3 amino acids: CATSEGPGLAANEQFF. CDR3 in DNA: TGTGCCACCAGTGAAGGTCCGGGACTAGCGGCCAATGAGCAGTTCTTC.

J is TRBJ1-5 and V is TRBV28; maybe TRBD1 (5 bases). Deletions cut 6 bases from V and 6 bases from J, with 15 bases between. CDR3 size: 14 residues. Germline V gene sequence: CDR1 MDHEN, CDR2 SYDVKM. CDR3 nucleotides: TGTGCCAGCAGGCAAGGGGTTTCCGGTCAGCCCCAGCATTTT. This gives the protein CASRQGVSGQPQHF.

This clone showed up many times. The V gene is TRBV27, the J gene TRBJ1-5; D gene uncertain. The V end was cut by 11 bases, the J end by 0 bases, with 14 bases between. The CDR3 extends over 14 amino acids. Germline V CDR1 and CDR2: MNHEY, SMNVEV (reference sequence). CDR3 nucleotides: TGTGCCTCCTCGAGCAAGTATAGCAATCAGCCCCAGCATTTT. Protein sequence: CASSSKYSNQPQHF.

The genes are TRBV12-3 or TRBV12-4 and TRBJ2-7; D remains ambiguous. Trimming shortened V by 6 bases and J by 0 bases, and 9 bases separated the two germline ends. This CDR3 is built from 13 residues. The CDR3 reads CASSHSYSYEQYF. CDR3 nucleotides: TGTGCCAGCAGCCACTCGTACTCCTACGAGCAGTACTTC.

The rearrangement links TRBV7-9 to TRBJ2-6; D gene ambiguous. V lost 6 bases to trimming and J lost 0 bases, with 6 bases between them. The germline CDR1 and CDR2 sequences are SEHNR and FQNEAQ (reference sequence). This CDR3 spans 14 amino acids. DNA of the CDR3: TGTGCCAGCAGGGCAGACTCTGGGGCCAACGTCCTGACTTTC. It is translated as CASRADSGANVLTF. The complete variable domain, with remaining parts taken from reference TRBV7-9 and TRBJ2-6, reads DTGVSQNPRHKITKRGQNVTFRCDPISEHNRLYWYRQTLGQGPEFLTYFQNEAQLEKSRLLSDRFSAERPKGSFSTLEIQRTEQGDSAMYLCASRADSGANVLTFGAGSRLTVL.

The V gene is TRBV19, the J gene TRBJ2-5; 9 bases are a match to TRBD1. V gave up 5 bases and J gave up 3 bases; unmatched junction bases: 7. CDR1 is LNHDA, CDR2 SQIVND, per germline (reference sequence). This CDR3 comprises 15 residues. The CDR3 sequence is CASSPAGTGKETQYF. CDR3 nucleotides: TGTGCCAGTAGTCCTGCAGGGACAGGGAAAGAGACCCAGTACTTC.

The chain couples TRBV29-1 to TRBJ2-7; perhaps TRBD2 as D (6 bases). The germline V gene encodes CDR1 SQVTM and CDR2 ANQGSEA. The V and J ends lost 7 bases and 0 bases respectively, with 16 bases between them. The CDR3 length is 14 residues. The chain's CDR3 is CSETWRELSYEQYF. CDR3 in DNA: TGCAGCGAGACGTGGCGGGAACTCTCCTACGAGCAGTACTTC.

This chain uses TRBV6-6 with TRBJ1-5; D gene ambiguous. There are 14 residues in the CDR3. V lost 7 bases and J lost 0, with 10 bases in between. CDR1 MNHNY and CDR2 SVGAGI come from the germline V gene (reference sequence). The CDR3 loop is CASIRGLSNQPQHF. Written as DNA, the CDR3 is TGTGCCAGCATCCGCGGACTTAGCAATCAGCCCCAGCATTTT.

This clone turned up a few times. In DNA form, the CDR3 reads TGTGCCGCCGGACAGGGGGCGGGGTTGAACACTGAAGCTTTCTTT. It codes for CAAGQGAGLNTEAFF. The V and J genes are TRBV10-3 and TRBJ1-1; 11 nucleotides match TRBD1. After removal of 11 bases from V and 0 bases from J, the junction contained 8 bases not matched to a gene. Germline-derived CDR1 and CDR2 are ENHRY and SYGVKD. The CDR3 has 15 amino acids.

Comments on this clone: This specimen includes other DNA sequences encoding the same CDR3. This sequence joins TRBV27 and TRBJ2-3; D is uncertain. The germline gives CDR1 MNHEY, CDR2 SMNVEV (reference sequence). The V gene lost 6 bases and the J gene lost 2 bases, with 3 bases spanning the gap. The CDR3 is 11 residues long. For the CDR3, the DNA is TGTGCCAGCAGCCACACAGATACGCAGTATTTT. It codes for CASSHTDTQYF.

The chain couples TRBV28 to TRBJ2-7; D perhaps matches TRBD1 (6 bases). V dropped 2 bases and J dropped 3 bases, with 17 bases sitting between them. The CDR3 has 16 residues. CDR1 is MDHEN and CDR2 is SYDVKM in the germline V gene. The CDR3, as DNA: TGTGCCAGCAGTTTAGACGGACAGAGTTTGATCTACGAGCAGTACTTC. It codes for CASSLDGQSLIYEQYF.

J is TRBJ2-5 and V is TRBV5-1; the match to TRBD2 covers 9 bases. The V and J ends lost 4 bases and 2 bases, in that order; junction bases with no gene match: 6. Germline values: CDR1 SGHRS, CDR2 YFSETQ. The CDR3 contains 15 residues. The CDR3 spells CASSQLAGRQETQYF. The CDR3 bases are TGCGCCAGCAGCCAACTAGCGGGTAGGCAAGAGACCCAGTACTTC.

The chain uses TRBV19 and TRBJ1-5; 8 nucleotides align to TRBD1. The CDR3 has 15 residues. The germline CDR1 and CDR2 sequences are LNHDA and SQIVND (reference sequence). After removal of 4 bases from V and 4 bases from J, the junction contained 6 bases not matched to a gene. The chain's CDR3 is CASSRGQANNQPQHF. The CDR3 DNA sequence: TGTGCCAGTAGTAGGGGACAGGCAAATAATCAGCCCCAGCATTTT. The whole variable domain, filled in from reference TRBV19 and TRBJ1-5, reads DGGITQSPKYLFRKEGQNVTLSCEQNLNHDAMYWYRQDPGQGLRLIYYSQIVNDFQKGDIAEGYSVSREKKESFPLTVTSAQKNPTAFYLCASSRGQANNQPQHFGDGTRLSIL.

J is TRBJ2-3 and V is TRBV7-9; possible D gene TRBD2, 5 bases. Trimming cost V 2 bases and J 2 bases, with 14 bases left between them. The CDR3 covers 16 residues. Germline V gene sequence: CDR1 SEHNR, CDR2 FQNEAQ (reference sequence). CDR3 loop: CASSLRGSDPTDTQYF. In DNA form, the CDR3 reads TGTGCCAGCAGCTTAAGAGGGAGCGATCCCACAGATACGCAGTATTTT.

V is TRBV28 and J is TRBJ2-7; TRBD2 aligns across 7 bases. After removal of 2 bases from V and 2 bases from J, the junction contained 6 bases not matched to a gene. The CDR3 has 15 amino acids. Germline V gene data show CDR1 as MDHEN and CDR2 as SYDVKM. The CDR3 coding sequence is TGTGCCAGCAGTTTACGGGGGGTTGGACCCTACGAGCAGTACTTC. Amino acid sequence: CASSLRGVGPYEQYF. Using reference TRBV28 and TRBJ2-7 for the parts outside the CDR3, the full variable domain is DVKVTQSSRYLVKRTGEKVFLECVQDMDHENMFWYRQDPGLGLRLIYFSYDVKMKEKGDIPEGYSVSREKKERFSLILESASTNQTSMYLCASSLRGVGPYEQYFGPGTRLTVT.

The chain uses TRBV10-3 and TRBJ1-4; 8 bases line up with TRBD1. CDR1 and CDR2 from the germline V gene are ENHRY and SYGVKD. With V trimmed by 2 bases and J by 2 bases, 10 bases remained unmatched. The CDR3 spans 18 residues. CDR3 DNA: TGTGCCATCAGTGAGCCCTCCGGGCGGACAGGGACTAATGAAAAACTGTTTTTT. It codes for CAISEPSGRTGTNEKLFF.

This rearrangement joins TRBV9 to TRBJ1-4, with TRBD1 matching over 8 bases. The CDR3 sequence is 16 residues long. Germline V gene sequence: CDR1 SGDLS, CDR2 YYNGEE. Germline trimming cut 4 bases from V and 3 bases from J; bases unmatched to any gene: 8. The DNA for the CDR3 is TGTGCCAGCAGCAAGACCGGACAGGGTGCTAATGAAAAACTGTTTTTT. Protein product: CASSKTGQGANEKLFF.

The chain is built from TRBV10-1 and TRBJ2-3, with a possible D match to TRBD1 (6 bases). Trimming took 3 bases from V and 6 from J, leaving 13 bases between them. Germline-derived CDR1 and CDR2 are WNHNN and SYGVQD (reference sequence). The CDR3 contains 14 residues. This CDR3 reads CASSDYQGHDTQYF. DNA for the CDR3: TGCGCCAGCAGTGATTACCAGGGGCATGATACGCAGTATTTT.

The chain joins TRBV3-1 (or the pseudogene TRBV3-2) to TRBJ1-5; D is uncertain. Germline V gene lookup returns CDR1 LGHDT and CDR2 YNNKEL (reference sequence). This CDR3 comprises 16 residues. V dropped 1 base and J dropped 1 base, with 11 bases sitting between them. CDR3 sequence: CASSQATPKSNQPQHF. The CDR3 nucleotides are TGTGCCAGCAGCCAAGCGACTCCGAAAAGCAATCAGCCCCAGCATTTT.

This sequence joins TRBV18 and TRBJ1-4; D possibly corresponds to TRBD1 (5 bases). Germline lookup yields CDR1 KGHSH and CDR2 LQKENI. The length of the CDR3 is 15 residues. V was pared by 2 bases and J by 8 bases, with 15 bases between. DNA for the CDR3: TGTGCCAGCTCACCAGCGCCGGGGGACTGGGAAAAACTGTTTTTT. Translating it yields CASSPAPGDWEKLFF.

This CDR3 reads CASRALAGAHTGELFF. The CDR3 DNA reads TGTGCCAGCAGGGCTCTAGCGGGGGCCCACACCGGGGAGCTGTTTTTT. The chain employs TRBV2 and TRBJ2-2; 10 bases line up with TRBD2. Germline lookup yields CDR1 SNHLY and CDR2 FYNNEI. With 6 bases clipped from V and 3 bases from J, the junction kept 7 bases outside the gene matches. There are 16 residues in the CDR3.

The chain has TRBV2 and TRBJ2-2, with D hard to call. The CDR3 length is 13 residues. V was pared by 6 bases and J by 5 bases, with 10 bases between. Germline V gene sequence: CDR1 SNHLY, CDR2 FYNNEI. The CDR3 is CASSPARTGELFF. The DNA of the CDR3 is TGTGCCAGCAGCCCCGCGCGTACCGGGGAGCTGTTTTTT.

CDR3 DNA: TGCGCCAGCAGCTCCAGCCTAGCGGGAGAAAAGAATGAGCAGTTCTTC. Its translation: CASSSSLAGEKNEQFF. The J gene is TRBJ2-1, the V gene TRBV5-1; 10 bases fit TRBD2. Germline lookup yields CDR1 SGHRS and CDR2 YFSETQ. After removal of 3 bases from V and 7 bases from J, the junction contained 10 bases not matched to a gene. The CDR3 consists of 16 residues.

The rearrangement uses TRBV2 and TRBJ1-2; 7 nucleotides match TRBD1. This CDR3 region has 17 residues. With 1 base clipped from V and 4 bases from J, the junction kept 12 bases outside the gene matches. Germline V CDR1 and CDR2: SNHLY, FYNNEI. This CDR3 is CASSEVGGRTGVYGYTF. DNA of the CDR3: TGTGCCAGCAGTGAAGTCGGGGGACGAACAGGGGTCTATGGCTACACCTTC.

The CDR3 loop is CASSPRQFSGNTIYF. Written as DNA, the CDR3 is TGTGCCAGCAGCCCCCGACAGTTCTCTGGAAACACCATATATTTT. V gene TRBV7-6 combines with J gene TRBJ1-3; a possible D gene is TRBD1 (5 bases). The V gene's germline CDR1 is SGHVS and CDR2 FNYEAQ. Trimming pared 5 bases from V and 0 bases from J, leaving 11 bases between. The CDR3 runs to 15 residues.